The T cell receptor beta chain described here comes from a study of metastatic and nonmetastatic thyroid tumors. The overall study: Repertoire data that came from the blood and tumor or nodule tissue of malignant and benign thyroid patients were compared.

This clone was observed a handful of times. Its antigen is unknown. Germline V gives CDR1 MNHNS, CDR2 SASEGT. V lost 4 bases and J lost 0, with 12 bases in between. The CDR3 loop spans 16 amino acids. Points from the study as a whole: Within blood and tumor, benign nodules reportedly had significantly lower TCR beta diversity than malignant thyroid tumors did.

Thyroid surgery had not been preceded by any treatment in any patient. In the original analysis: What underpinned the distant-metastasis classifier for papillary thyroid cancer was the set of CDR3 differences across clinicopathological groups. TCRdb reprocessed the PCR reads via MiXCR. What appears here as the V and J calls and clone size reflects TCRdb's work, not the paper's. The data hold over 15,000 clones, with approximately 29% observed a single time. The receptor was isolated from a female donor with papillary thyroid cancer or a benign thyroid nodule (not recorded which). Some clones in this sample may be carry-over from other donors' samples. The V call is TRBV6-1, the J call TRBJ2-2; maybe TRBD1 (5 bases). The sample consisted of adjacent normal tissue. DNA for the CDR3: TGTGCCAGCAGTGCGGACACTTACGCGAACACCGGGGAGCTGTTTTTT. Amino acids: CASSADTYANTGELFF.